This TCR beta chain appears in the sequencing data of a study of blood T cell repertoires in COVID-19. On the study more broadly: Samples came from the United States, Italy and Spain, spanning acute and convalescent COVID-19. T cells, B-cell-depleted T cells, or PBMCs supplied cDNA or gDNA.

Source study methods: For nucleated cells, counts were estimated from reference gene primer amplification. Generated by immunoSEQ multiplex PCR, the TCRdb table keeps only in-frame clones and is missing some. For V, J and clone size, that table is used; D and trimming come from the DNA. Of 230,000 or so clones in the sample, about 80% were seen once. J lost 6 bases, V lost 5 bases, and 1 base had no gene match. There are 11 residues in the CDR3. The germline gives CDR1 SQVTM, CDR2 ANQGSEA. The TCR was taken from a man aged 50-60 years with active or convalescent COVID-19. The V gene is TRBV29-1, the J gene TRBJ2-3, with 8 nucleotides matching TRBD1. Material: peripheral blood. The CDR3 is CSVRTGDTQYF. In DNA, the CDR3 is TGCAGCGTTCGGACAGGGGATACGCAGTATTTT.